Included here is one T cell receptor (beta chain) sequence, with context. The antigen remains unidentified. Researchers ran the PCR with 60 Vbeta and 13 Jbeta primers. Data came from immunoSEQ multiplex PCR; TCRdb stores just in-frame clones and leaves some out. The data show some 150,000 clones, with roughly four fifths seen just once and 1.9% held by the top ten. The data were taken from a study of cytomegalovirus exposure and HLA in healthy donors. Study-level information: In an earlier analysis, approximately 120 million unique TCR beta sequences were found from 150 million to 200 million T cells.

General study findings and limits: Associated with HLA alleles at 0.05 false discovery rate in a later analysis were 16,951 TCR beta sequences. There were some public TCRs occurring in many donors, but most TCR sequences were rare.

CDR3 length: 12 amino acids. V lost 6 bases to trimming and J lost 9 bases, with 12 bases between them. The V gene's germline CDR1 is MDHEN and CDR2 SYDVKM. This clonotype originated in a woman between 40 and 50 years old in good health and CMV-seronegative. Sequencing used PBMCs. The gene calls are TRBV28 and TRBJ1-3; possibly TRBD1 for D (6 bases). CDR3 sequence: CASRLQDSTIYF. CDR3 in DNA: TGTGCCAGCAGACTCCAGGACAGCACCATATATTTT.